This T cell receptor (beta chain) was identified during a study of blood T cell repertoires in COVID-19. Background on the study: Researchers got acute and convalescent COVID-19 samples from the United States, Italy and Spain.

Here immunoSEQ multiplex PCR was the method, and the copy in TCRdb shows in-frame clones only, minus some. Of a few hundred thousand clones in the sample, roughly 90% were seen once. The sequenced sample consisted of peripheral blood. The sequence derives from a human donor in a cohort sampled during active COVID-19.

The CDR3 here is CASSPDRDQPQHF. The CDR3 DNA reads TGTGCCAGCAGTCCCGACAGGGACCAGCCCCAGCATTTT. The V call is TRBV12-3 or TRBV12-4, the J call TRBJ1-5; 7 bases match TRBD1. This CDR3 is built from 13 residues. V trimming: 5 bases; J trimming: 7 bases; junction bases outside the gene matches: 5.